These 30 T cell receptor beta chains share one sample of origin, sequenced in a study of blood T cell repertoires in COVID-19. Only in-frame clones appear in the TCRdb table, and some are missing; sequencing was by immunoSEQ multiplex PCR. The sample yields about 200,000 clones, about 85% seen once. Sequencing was performed on peripheral blood. Every receptor here comes from a man aged 55 to 70 with active or convalescent COVID-19.

The J gene is TRBJ1-2, the V gene TRBV5-1, with TRBD1 identical over 7 bases. V lost 4 bases to trimming and J lost 2 bases; unmatched junction nucleotides: 2. Germline V gives CDR1 SGHRS, CDR2 YFSETQ. CDR3 length: 13 amino acids. This CDR3 is CASSNRGNYGYTF. CDR3 DNA: TGCGCCAGCAGCAACAGGGGAAACTATGGCTACACCTTC.

V and J are TRBV30 and TRBJ1-2; the D gene is possibly TRBD1 (5 bases). Trimming pared 0 bases from V and 8 bases from J, leaving 13 bases between. This CDR3 region has 13 residues. Germline lookup yields CDR1 GTSNPN and CDR2 SVGIG (reference sequence). DNA for the CDR3: TGTGCCTGGAGTGTACGCCTCGGGGGAGGCTACACCTTC. Encoded protein: CAWSVRLGGGYTF.

V and J are TRBV7-9 and TRBJ2-7; TRBD2 aligns across 8 bases. V was clipped by 2 bases and J by 2 bases; unmatched bases: 5. Per germline, CDR1 SEHNR and CDR2 FQNEAQ (reference sequence). The CDR3 runs 15 residues. CDR3 sequence: CASSLTAGGTYEQYF. CDR3 sequence (DNA): TGTGCCAGCAGCTTAACGGCGGGGGGAACCTACGAGCAGTACTTC.

On this clone: In the same sample, other DNA sequences code for this CDR3. The CDR3 reads CASSAGTGYNSPLHF. For the CDR3, the DNA is TGTGCCAGCAGCGCCGGGACAGGGTATAATTCACCCCTCCACTTT. The rearrangement joins TRBV7-9 to TRBJ1-6; TRBD1 aligns across 9 bases. This CDR3 spans 15 amino acids. The germline CDR1 and CDR2 sequences are SEHNR and FQNEAQ (reference sequence). Trimming took 5 bases from V and 4 from J; bases not matched to a gene: 3. Filled out from reference TRBV7-9 and TRBJ1-6, the complete variable domain reads DTGVSQNPRHKITKRGQNVTFRCDPISEHNRLYWYRQTLGQGPEFLTYFQNEAQLEKSRLLSDRFSAERPKGSFSTLEIQRTEQGDSAMYLCASSAGTGYNSPLHFGNGTRLTVT.

The J gene is TRBJ1-2, the V gene TRBV2, with TRBD1 matching 11 bases. The V and J ends lost 3 bases and 7 bases, in that order; junction bases with no gene match: 4. The CDR3 runs 14 residues. Germline values: CDR1 SNHLY, CDR2 FYNNEI. Written as DNA, the CDR3 is TGTGCCAGCAGTGACCCGGACAGGGGGCTTGGCTACACCTTC. It is translated as CASSDPDRGLGYTF. The variable domain in full, with the rest retrieved from reference TRBV2 and TRBJ1-2, is EPEVTQTPSHQVTQMGQEVILRCVPISNHLYFYWYRQILGQKVEFLVSFYNNEISEKSEIFDDQFSVERPDGSNFTLKIRSTKLEDSAMYFCASSDPDRGLGYTFGSGTRLTVV.

This clone is a singleton in its sample. V usage is TRBV12-3 or TRBV12-4 and J usage is TRBJ1-5; a weak D match, TRBD1 (5 bases). The germline V and J ends were trimmed by 5 bases and 6 bases, with 11 bases remaining between them. CDR3 size: 13 residues. The CDR3 is CASSPGWGQPQHF. In DNA, the CDR3 is TGTGCCAGCAGTCCAGGGTGGGGTCAGCCCCAGCATTTT.

This chain links TRBV30 with TRBJ2-5; D is ambiguous. V was pared by 8 bases and J by 4 bases, with 17 bases between. The CDR3 runs 13 residues. Germline values: CDR1 GTSNPN, CDR2 SVGIG (reference sequence). The CDR3 protein is CAGGDLVPETQYF. The CDR3 bases are TGTGCCGGTGGTGACCTAGTCCCAGAGACCCAGTACTTC.

The gene calls are TRBV18 and TRBJ1-1, with D maybe TRBD1 (5 bases). The CDR3 contains 18 residues. Trimming took off 0 bases at V and 2 bases at J, with 19 bases between the two ends. Germline CDR1 and CDR2: KGHSH and LQKENI. CDR3 in amino acids: CASSPPNSGRGLNTEAFF. DNA of the CDR3: TGTGCCAGCTCACCACCGAACTCAGGGCGAGGACTAAACACTGAAGCTTTCTTT.

The rearrangement uses TRBV4-1 and TRBJ1-4, with D perhaps matching TRBD1 (5 bases). The CDR3 is made up of 15 amino acids. The V end lost 1 base, the J end lost 6 bases, and 12 bases lay between the germline ends. Germline V gives CDR1 MGHRA, CDR2 YSYEKL. The CDR3 nucleotides are TGCGCCAGCAGCCAAGGACAAATAGGGGATGAAAAACTGTTTTTT. As protein: CASSQGQIGDEKLFF.

V is TRBV19 and J is TRBJ1-4; D is ambiguous. Per germline, CDR1 LNHDA and CDR2 SQIVND (reference sequence). There are 17 residues in the CDR3. V was clipped by 6 bases and J by 0 bases, with 17 bases between them. The CDR3 coding sequence is TGTGCCAGTAGCTACCATCGGGGATCTACAACTAATGAAAAACTGTTTTTT. Translating it yields CASSYHRGSTTNEKLFF.

The gene calls are TRBV10-3 and TRBJ1-2; 10 nucleotides line up with TRBD1. Looked up from germline, CDR1 is ENHRY and CDR2 is SYGVKD. This CDR3 spans 13 amino acids. Trimming cost V 6 bases and J 8 bases; bases outside gene matches: 6. The CDR3 DNA follows: TGTGCCATCAGAGCGGGACAGGGGTACGGCTACACCTTC. This sequence encodes CAIRAGQGYGYTF.

V usage is TRBV10-3 and J usage is TRBJ1-1; a possible D gene is TRBD1 (5 bases). The V end was cut by 7 bases, the J end by 0 bases, with 6 bases between. The germline V gene encodes CDR1 ENHRY and CDR2 SYGVKD. The CDR3 length is 12 residues. This CDR3 is CAITDMNTEAFF. CDR3 sequence (DNA): TGTGCCATCACGGACATGAACACTGAAGCTTTCTTT.

The rearrangement uses TRBV19 and TRBJ1-5, with D possibly TRBD1 on 5 matching bases. Germline CDR1 is LNHDA and CDR2 is SQIVND (reference sequence). V dropped 1 base and J dropped 4 bases, with 14 bases sitting between them. The CDR3 covers 16 residues. The CDR3 reads CASSIVGGLGNQPQHF. CDR3 nucleotides: TGTGCCAGTAGTATAGTTGGGGGACTAGGGAATCAGCCCCAGCATTTT. Full variable domain (outside the CDR3, taken from reference TRBV19 and TRBJ1-5): DGGITQSPKYLFRKEGQNVTLSCEQNLNHDAMYWYRQDPGQGLRLIYYSQIVNDFQKGDIAEGYSVSREKKESFPLTVTSAQKNPTAFYLCASSIVGGLGNQPQHFGDGTRLSIL.

V and J are TRBV18 and TRBJ1-2; 10 bases are a match to TRBD1. V lost 2 bases and J lost 7; bases outside the gene matches: 4. The germline gives CDR1 KGHSH, CDR2 LQKENI. The CDR3 has 14 amino acids. CDR3 sequence (DNA): TGTGCCAGCTCACCAGGGGACAGGGGAAGTGGCTACACCTTC. It specifies CASSPGDRGSGYTF. The complete variable domain, with remaining parts taken from reference TRBV18 and TRBJ1-2, reads NAGVMQNPRHLVRRRGQEARLRCSPMKGHSHVYWYRQLPEEGLKFMVYLQKENIIDESGMPKERFSAEFPKEGPSILRIQQVVRGDSAAYFCASSPGDRGSGYTFGSGTRLTVV.

The chain employs TRBV30 and TRBJ2-3; TRBD2 might be the D (6 bases). In germline, CDR1 is GTSNPN, CDR2 SVGIG (reference sequence). The CDR3 length is 14 residues. Trimming left V 5 bases short and J 1 base short, with 13 bases between. The DNA for the CDR3 is TGTGCCTGGGGTTCCGGCGGGGGCACAGATACGCAGTATTTT. Translation gives CAWGSGGGTDTQYF.

The CDR3 DNA reads as TGTGCCAGTAGTATAGATCTGGCCTCCTGGGCCTATGGCTACACCTTC. This codes for CASSIDLASWAYGYTF. V and J are TRBV19 and TRBJ1-2; no reliable D call. The germline V gene has CDR1 LNHDA and CDR2 SQIVND (reference sequence). The ends were cut back, 0 bases at V and 4 bases at J, with 15 bases in the middle. The CDR3 totals 16 residues.

This chain links TRBV24-1 with TRBJ2-5; TRBD2 might be the D (6 bases). The CDR3 contains 17 residues. Germline lookup yields CDR1 KGHDR and CDR2 SFDVKD. The V and J ends lost 2 bases and 5 bases respectively, with 20 bases between them. The CDR3 spells CATSDSSSATAGETQYF. The CDR3 DNA reads TGTGCCACCAGTGATTCCTCTAGCGCAACGGCCGGGGAGACCCAGTACTTC.

The rearrangement links TRBV7-9 to TRBJ1-1; 12 nucleotides agree with TRBD1. Germline loops: CDR1 SEHNR, CDR2 FQNEAQ (reference sequence). The CDR3 is 19 residues long. The trim removed 7 bases at V and 0 bases at J, leaving 15 bases unmatched. The CDR3 region is CASIKIAGTGGRMNTEAFF. CDR3 in DNA: TGTGCCAGCATAAAAATCGCCGGGACAGGGGGCCGCATGAACACTGAAGCTTTCTTT.

The V call is TRBV10-2, the J call TRBJ1-1; TRBD1 agrees at 8 bases. Germline CDR1 and CDR2: WSHSY and SAAADI. CDR3 length equals 12 residues. With V trimmed by 10 bases and J by 5 bases, 6 bases remained unmatched. The chain's CDR3 is CATQGAQTEAFF. The CDR3 nucleotides read TGCGCCACGCAGGGGGCTCAGACTGAAGCTTTCTTT.

The V and J genes are TRBV27 and TRBJ1-6; D ambiguous. CDR1 is MNHEY and CDR2 is SMNVEV in the germline V gene (reference sequence). This CDR3 contains 15 residues. V lost 8 bases and J 0 bases, leaving 11 bases between the germline ends. The CDR3 sequence is CASRSQSSYNSPLHF. CDR3 in DNA: TGTGCCAGCCGCTCACAAAGCTCCTATAATTCACCCCTCCACTTT.

The chain recombines TRBV12-3 or TRBV12-4 with TRBJ2-2, with D perhaps matching TRBD1 (5 bases). V dropped 6 bases and J dropped 4 bases, with 6 bases sitting between them. The CDR3 is made up of 12 amino acids. This CDR3 is CASRQGTGELFF. CDR3 coding DNA: TGTGCCAGCAGGCAGGGCACCGGGGAGCTGTTTTTT.

V and J are TRBV5-1 and TRBJ1-6, with 9 bases aligning to TRBD1. CDR1 SGHRS and CDR2 YFSETQ come from the germline V gene. The CDR3 contains 16 residues. The trim removed 0 bases at V and 7 bases at J, leaving 5 bases unmatched. The CDR3 DNA is TGCGCCAGCAGCTTGGGACAGGGGGAGGCAAATTCACCCCTCCACTTT. This sequence encodes CASSLGQGEANSPLHF.

This clone was observed a single time. The chain is built from TRBV7-9 and TRBJ1-2, with D uncertain. The CDR3 runs to 13 residues. Between the trimmed V and J ends, which lost 1 base and 8 bases, there was a span of 11 bases. CDR1 is SEHNR, CDR2 FQNEAQ, per germline (reference sequence). The CDR3 DNA is TGTGCCAGCAGCTTAGGGAGCGAGAAGGGCTACACCTTC. This gives the protein CASSLGSEKGYTF. Full variable domain (remainder filled in from reference TRBV7-9 and TRBJ1-2): DTGVSQNPRHKITKRGQNVTFRCDPISEHNRLYWYRQTLGQGPEFLTYFQNEAQLEKSRLLSDRFSAERPKGSFSTLEIQRTEQGDSAMYLCASSLGSEKGYTFGSGTRLTVV.

The genes are TRBV6-4 and TRBJ2-6, with 8 bases identical to TRBD2. The CDR3 has 14 amino acids. Trimming took 11 bases from V and 2 from J; bases not matched to a gene: 5. Germline V gives CDR1 MRHNA, CDR2 SNTAGT. For the CDR3, the DNA is TGTGCCTCGGCAGCGGGGGCTGGGGCCAACGTCCTGACTTTC. Residues: CASAAGAGANVLTF.

The J gene is TRBJ2-7, the V gene TRBV9; tentative D call: TRBD2 (5 bases). CDR3 length: 14 residues. The V gene's germline CDR1 is SGDLS and CDR2 YYNGEE. V was cut by 1 base and J by 1 base, with 9 bases left in between. CDR3 in DNA: TGTGCCAGCAGCGTAACATGGAGGTCCTACGAGCAGTACTTC. It yields the protein CASSVTWRSYEQYF.

The V gene is TRBV5-1, the J gene TRBJ2-3; 7 bases match TRBD1. In germline, CDR1 is SGHRS, CDR2 YFSETQ. The CDR3 covers 14 residues. With 4 bases clipped from V and 0 bases from J, the junction kept 2 bases outside the gene matches. Written as DNA, the CDR3 is TGCGCCAGCAGCGGGGGACAGAGCACAGATACGCAGTATTTT. Residues: CASSGGQSTDTQYF.

The chain joins TRBV19 to TRBJ1-5; D is unresolved. V was trimmed by 1 base and J by 5 bases, leaving 6 bases between them. The CDR3 consists of 13 residues. Germline V gene sequence: CDR1 LNHDA, CDR2 SQIVND (reference sequence). The CDR3 loop reads CASSIGGDQPQHF. CDR3 in DNA: TGTGCCAGTAGTATAGGTGGAGATCAGCCCCAGCATTTT.

This clone has just a few counts. V gene TRBV5-1 combines with J gene TRBJ2-2; 7 nucleotides agree with TRBD2. With V trimmed by 4 bases and J by 0 bases, 9 bases remained unmatched. The CDR3 runs to 17 residues. Germline values: CDR1 SGHRS, CDR2 YFSETQ. CDR3 nucleotides: TGCGCCAGCAGCAGCGGCCTCAGCGGGGCGAACACCGGGGAGCTGTTTTTT. Protein product: CASSSGLSGANTGELFF.

This chain links TRBV6-5 with TRBJ2-7, with 7 bases that match TRBD1. The CDR3 length is 15 residues. V dropped 5 bases and J dropped 5; count of bases not matched to a gene: 12. CDR1 is MNHEY, CDR2 SVGAGI, per germline. This CDR3 reads CASSTQPRDSHEQYF. The CDR3 DNA follows: TGTGCCAGCAGTACTCAACCTCGGGACAGCCACGAGCAGTACTTC.

The chain has TRBV20-1 and TRBJ1-2; D perhaps matches TRBD1 (5 bases). The CDR3 totals 14 residues. Germline lookup yields CDR1 DFQATT and CDR2 SNEGSKA (reference sequence). V lost 3 bases and J lost 4, with 15 bases in between. The CDR3 here is CSASDDSLPYGYTF. CDR3 nucleotides: TGCAGTGCTAGTGACGACAGCCTCCCCTATGGCTACACCTTC.